This TCR beta chain is from a study of blood T cell repertoires in COVID-19. Whole-study context: Material from acute and convalescent COVID-19 was sourced from the United States, Italy and Spain. PBMCs, B-cell-depleted T cells, or T cells provided the cDNA or gDNA that made up the material.

This CDR3 region has 15 residues. Germline values: CDR1 LGHDT, CDR2 YNNKEL (reference sequence). Trimming cost V 6 bases and J 0 bases, with 13 bases left between them. In the study's own analysis: It was from reference gene primer amplification that nucleated cell counts were estimated. Sequenced by immunoSEQ multiplex PCR; TCRdb stores in-frame clones only, minus some. D and trimming were read from the DNA, whereas the V and J calls and clone size are those reported in that table. The sample lists more than 95,000 clones, about 88% occurring once. The source is a human donor in a cohort sampled during active COVID-19. This sequence joins TRBV3-1 (or the pseudogene TRBV3-2) and TRBJ2-3; weak D call: TRBD1 (5 bases). What was sequenced was peripheral blood. This CDR3 is CASSPLGASTDTQYF. CDR3 sequence (DNA): TGTGCCAGCAGTCCGTTAGGGGCTAGCACAGATACGCAGTATTTT.